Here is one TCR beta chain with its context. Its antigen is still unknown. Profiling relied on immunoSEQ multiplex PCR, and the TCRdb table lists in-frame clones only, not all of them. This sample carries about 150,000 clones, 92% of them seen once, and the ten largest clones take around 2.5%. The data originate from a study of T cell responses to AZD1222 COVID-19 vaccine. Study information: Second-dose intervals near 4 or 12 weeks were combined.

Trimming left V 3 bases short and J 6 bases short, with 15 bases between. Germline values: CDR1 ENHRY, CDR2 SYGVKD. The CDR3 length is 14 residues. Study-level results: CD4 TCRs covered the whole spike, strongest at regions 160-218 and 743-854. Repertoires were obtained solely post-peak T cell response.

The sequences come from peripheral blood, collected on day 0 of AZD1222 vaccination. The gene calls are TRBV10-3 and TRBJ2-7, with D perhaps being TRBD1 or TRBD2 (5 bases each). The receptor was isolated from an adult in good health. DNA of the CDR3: TGTGCCATCAGTGACCGAGGGACCCCGCCCGAGCAGTACTTC. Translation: CAISDRGTPPEQYF.